One sample yielded the 10 T cell receptor beta chains listed below, sequenced in a study of regulatory T cells in long-lasting Graves disease. Construction of the TCR beta libraries employed iRepertoire HTBI primers in conjunction with Arm-PCR of CDR3 regions. TCRdb passed the multiplex PCR reads through MiXCR, listing each CDR3 protein once. The sample holds around 250,000 distinct CDR3 sequences, 18% seen once. Regarding time point: newly diagnosed GD, antithyroid drugs for less than 3 months. Extracted PBMC RNA gave rise to the TCR library. The sample was also reused in another study, on T cells in Graves' hyperthyroidism and ophthalmopathy.

This specimen was peripheral blood mononuclear cells (PBMCs), taken at new diagnosis, from a patient treated with antithyroid drugs. These TCRs come from a woman in her 30s with Graves disease.

This clonotype was picked up a small number of times. Since a much larger clone is just one base distant, this may be a read error. The CDR3 is CASSYPRTPPRDPRHF. The CDR3 DNA reads TGTGCCAGCAGTTACCCTAGGACTCCCCCTCGGGATCCCCGGCATTTT. The rearrangement joins TRBV6-9 to TRBJ1-5; the D is unclear. Germline V lookup: CDR1 MNHGY, CDR2 SVAAGI. This CDR3 comprises 16 residues.

The table lists this clonotype with many counts. This chain connects TRBV6-2 or TRBV6-3 to TRBJ1-3; D call uncertain. V was pared by 4 bases and J by 1 base, with 14 bases between. The germline gives CDR1 MNHEY, CDR2 SVGEGT. This CDR3 contains 16 residues. CDR3 loop: CASSFEGPISGNTIYF. CDR3 in DNA: TGTGCCAGCAGTTTTGAGGGCCCCATATCTGGAAACACCATATATTTT.

This clonotype was counted many times. V gene TRBV2 combines with J gene TRBJ1-5; D is unclear. The germline V gene has CDR1 SNHLY and CDR2 FYNNEI. This CDR3 spans 15 amino acids. V shed 6 bases and J shed 0 bases, with 12 bases lying between them. CDR3 DNA: TGTGCCAGCAGGGATGACGGGTATAGCAATCAGCCCCAGCATTTT. The encoded protein is CASRDDGYSNQPQHF.

Worth noting for this clonotype: This may come from a read error, since a much larger clone is one base off. V usage is TRBV12-3 or TRBV12-4 and J usage is TRBJ2-5; D possibly uses TRBD1 or TRBD2 (5 bases each). The CDR3 consists of 14 residues. Trimming took off 6 bases at V and 7 bases at J, with 18 bases between the two ends. CDR3 nucleotides: TGTGCCAGCAGCCCGGGCAGGGTCGGGATGACCCAGTACTTC. Translating gives CASSPGRVGMTQYF.

This clonotype has at least ten counts. The chain recombines TRBV11-2 with TRBJ2-7, with D perhaps matching TRBD2 (6 bases). The CDR3 is made up of 16 amino acids. The germline V gene encodes CDR1 SGHAT and CDR2 FQNNGV. Between the trimmed V and J ends, which lost 5 bases and 0 bases, there was a span of 17 bases. In DNA form, the CDR3 reads TGTGCCAGCAGCCCCTTGTCGGGGGTCAACTCCTACGAGCAGTACTTC. Translation gives CASSPLSGVNSYEQYF.

This clonotype was seen just once. This clone may be a read error of a much larger clone one base away. The rearrangement joins TRBV2 to TRBJ1-5; TRBD1 agrees at 9 bases. The CDR3 extends over 14 amino acids. Germline CDR1 SNHLY, CDR2 FYNNEI. The DNA of the CDR3 is TGTGTCAGCAGCATACCACAGGGGGCTCAGCCCCAGCATTTT. Encoded protein: CVSSIPQGAQPQHF.

With respect to this clonotype: This likely came from a read error, as a far larger clone is one base away. The rearrangement joins TRBV7-9 to TRBJ1-5, with 8 bases lining up with TRBD1. CDR1 and CDR2 from the germline V gene are SEHNR and FQNEAQ (reference sequence). The CDR3 spans 13 residues. Unmatched junction bases numbered 3, after V lost 5 bases and J lost 6 bases. CDR3 sequence: CASSRQGTQPQHF. The CDR3 coding sequence is TGTGCCAGCAGCCGACAGGGGACTCAGCCCCAGCATTTT.

The chain joins TRBV10-3 to TRBJ1-4; D not certain. The V gene lost 10 bases and the J gene lost 2 bases, with 5 bases spanning the gap. CDR1 and CDR2 from the germline V gene are ENHRY and SYGVKD. CDR3 length: 11 amino acids. The CDR3 sequence is CATSTNEKLFF. CDR3 DNA: TGTGCCACCTCGACTAATGAAAAACTGTTTTTT.

This clonotype was picked up a small number of times. The chain couples TRBV9 to TRBJ1-5, with a possible D match to TRBD1 (6 bases). V shed 4 bases and J shed 8 bases, with 16 bases lying between them. The CDR3 is made up of 14 amino acids. CDR1 and CDR2 from the germline V gene are SGDLS and YYNGEE. This chain's CDR3 is CASSPQGRGEPQHF. CDR3 DNA: TGTGCCAGCAGCCCCCAGGGGAGGGGGGAGCCCCAGCATTTT. Full variable domain (rest looked up from reference TRBV9 and TRBJ1-5): DSGVTQTPKHLITATGQRVTLRCSPRSGDLSVYWYQQSLDQGLQFLIQYYNGEERAKGNILERFSAQQFPDLHSELNLSSLELGDSALYFCASSPQGRGEPQHFGDGTRLSIL.

Details on this clonotype: This may be a read error, as it is one base from a much larger clone. CDR3 sequence (DNA): TGTGCCAGCAGCTCCCAGAGGAGGAACGAGCAGCTCTTC. Translated: CASSSQRRNEQLF. The chain employs TRBV7-3 and TRBJ2-1; possibly TRBD2 for D (5 bases). Germline CDR1 reads SGHTA; CDR2 reads FQGTGA. The CDR3 loop spans 13 amino acids. Based on the CDR3 plus reference TRBV7-3 and TRBJ2-1, the full variable domain is GAGVSQTPSNKVTEKGKYVELRCDPISGHTALYWYRQSLGQGPEFLIYFQGTGAADDSGLPNDRFFAVRPEGSVSTLKIQRTERGDSAVYLCASSSQRRNEQLFGPGTRLTVL.